The count of the clone carrying this TCR beta chain is one. Assay used: immunoSEQ multiplex PCR; TCRdb lists only in-frame clones, some missing. The sample yields roughly 47,000 clones, 89% seen once. The sample belongs to a study of blood T cell repertoires in COVID-19. Background on the study: Samples of COVID-19 (acute and convalescent) were obtained from the United States, Italy and Spain. T cells, B-cell-depleted T cells, or PBMCs supplied cDNA or gDNA.

The V and J ends lost 6 bases and 2 bases respectively, with 10 bases between them. The CDR3 is 14 amino acids. Germline V gives CDR1 SGHTA, CDR2 FQGTGA. The sequenced material came from peripheral blood. The sequence came from a man between 70 and 80 years old with active COVID-19. The chain is built from TRBV7-3 and TRBJ2-2; D might be TRBD2 (6 bases). The CDR3 is CASRSGTNTGELFF. The CDR3 nucleotides read TGTGCCAGCAGATCCGGGACTAACACCGGGGAGCTGTTTTTT.